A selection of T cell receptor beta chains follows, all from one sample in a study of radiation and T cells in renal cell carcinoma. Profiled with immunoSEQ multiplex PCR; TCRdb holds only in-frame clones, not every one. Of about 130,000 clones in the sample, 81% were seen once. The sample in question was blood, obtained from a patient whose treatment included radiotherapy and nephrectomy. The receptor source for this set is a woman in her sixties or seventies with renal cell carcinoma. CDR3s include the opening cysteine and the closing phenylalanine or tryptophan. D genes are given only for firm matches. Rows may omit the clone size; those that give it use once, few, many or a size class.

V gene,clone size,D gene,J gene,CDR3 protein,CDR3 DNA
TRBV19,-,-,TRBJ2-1,CASTPEALDNEQFF,TGTGCCAGTACCCCTGAGGCCCTAGACAATGAGCAGTTCTTC
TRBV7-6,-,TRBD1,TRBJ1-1,CASSWGQGNEAFF,TGTGCCAGCAGCTGGGGACAGGGGAATGAAGCTTTCTTT
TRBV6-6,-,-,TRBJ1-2,CASSYLQGIYGYTF,TGTGCCAGCAGTTACTTACAGGGTATCTATGGCTACACCTTC
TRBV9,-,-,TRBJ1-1,CASSYGGTNTEAFF,TGTGCCAGCAGCTATGGCGGTACGAACACTGAAGCTTTCTTT
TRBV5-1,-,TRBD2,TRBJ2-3,CASSSSGGLDTQYF,TGCGCCAGCAGCTCCTCGGGGGGGCTTGATACGCAGTATTTT
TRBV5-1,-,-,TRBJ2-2,CASSLATGPGELFF,TGCGCCAGCAGCTTGGCTACAGGGCCCGGGGAGCTGTTTTTT
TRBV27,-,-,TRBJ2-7,CASTNEQYF,TGTGCCAGCACAAACGAGCAGTACTTC
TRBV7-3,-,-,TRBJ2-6,CASSLTRSSGANVLTF,TGTGCCAGCAGCTTAACGAGATCCTCTGGGGCCAACGTCCTGACTTTC
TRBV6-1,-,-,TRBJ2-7,CASSARAEGYSYEQYF,TGTGCCAGCAGTGCTAGAGCTGAAGGGTACTCCTACGAGCAGTACTTC
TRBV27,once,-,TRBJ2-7,CASSPRMRGDEQYF,TGTGCCAGCAGTCCCCGAATGAGGGGCGACGAGCAGTACTTC
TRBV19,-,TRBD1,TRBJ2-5,CASSKGTAQETQYF,TGTGCCAGTAGCAAGGGGACAGCCCAAGAGACCCAGTACTTC
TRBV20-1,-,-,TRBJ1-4,CSASDNEKLFF,TGCAGTGCTAGTGACAATGAAAAACTGTTTTTT
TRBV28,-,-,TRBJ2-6,CASSSSWGHHSGANVLTF,TGTGCCAGCAGTTCCTCTTGGGGACATCACTCTGGGGCCAACGTCCTGACTTTC
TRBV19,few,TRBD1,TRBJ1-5,CASNPGQVRNQPQHF,TGTGCCAGCAACCCTGGACAGGTACGAAATCAGCCCCAGCATTTT
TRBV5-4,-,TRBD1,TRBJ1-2,CASSSGQTYGYTF,TGTGCCAGCAGCTCGGGACAGACCTATGGCTACACCTTC
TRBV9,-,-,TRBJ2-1,CASSVAARGDEQFF,TGTGCCAGCAGCGTAGCGGCAAGGGGAGATGAGCAGTTCTTC
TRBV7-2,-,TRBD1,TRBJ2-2,CASSLGTGSPGELFF,TGTGCCAGCAGCTTAGGGACAGGCTCCCCCGGGGAGCTGTTTTTT
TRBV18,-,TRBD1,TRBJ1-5,CASSPGQENQPQHF,TGTGCCAGCTCACCGGGACAGGAGAATCAGCCCCAGCATTTT
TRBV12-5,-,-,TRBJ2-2,CASGLDGVVGGELFF,TGTGCTAGTGGTTTGGACGGTGTGGTTGGCGGGGAGCTGTTTTTT
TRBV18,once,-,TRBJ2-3,CASSWSRSGAQDTQYF,TGTGCCAGCTCTTGGTCCCGGTCAGGGGCTCAAGATACGCAGTATTTT
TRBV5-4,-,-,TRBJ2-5,CASSLGGLGGQETQYF,TGTGCCAGCAGCTTGGGAGGTTTAGGGGGGCAAGAGACCCAGTACTTC
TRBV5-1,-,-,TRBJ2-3,CASSPPAGSTDTQYF,TGCGCCAGCAGTCCCCCGGCAGGTAGCACAGATACGCAGTATTTT
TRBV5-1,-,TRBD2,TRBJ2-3,CASRTAGGTDTQYF,TGCGCCAGCAGAACCGCGGGGGGCACAGATACGCAGTATTTT
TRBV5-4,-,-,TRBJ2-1,CASSQLGEQFF,TGTGCCAGCAGCCAACTAGGAGAGCAGTTCTTC
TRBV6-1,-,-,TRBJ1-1,CASSEAIANFDMNTEAFF,TGTGCCAGCAGTGAAGCGATCGCAAACTTTGATATGAACACTGAAGCTTTCTTT
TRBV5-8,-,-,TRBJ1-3,CASSLVLQGAGNTIYF,TGTGCCAGCAGCTTGGTGTTACAGGGAGCCGGAAACACCATATATTTT
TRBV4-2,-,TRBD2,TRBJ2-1,CASSQLGTSGTNEQFF,TGTGCCAGCAGCCAATTGGGGACTAGCGGGACCAATGAGCAGTTCTTC
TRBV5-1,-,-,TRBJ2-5,CASSSKTGSETQYF,TGCGCCAGCAGCTCGAAGACAGGATCGGAGACCCAGTACTTC
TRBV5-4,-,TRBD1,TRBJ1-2,CASSPPGQGNYGYTF,TGTGCCAGCAGCCCGCCGGGACAGGGTAACTATGGCTACACCTTC
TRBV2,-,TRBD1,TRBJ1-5,CASSDVTGNQPQHF,TGTGCCAGCAGTGACGTGACAGGGAATCAGCCCCAGCATTTT
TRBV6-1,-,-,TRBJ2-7,CASSVQVYEQYF,TGTGCCAGCAGTGTACAGGTTTACGAGCAGTACTTC
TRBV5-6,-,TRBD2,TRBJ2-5,CASSPQTSGGRETQYF,TGTGCCAGCAGCCCGCAGACTAGCGGAGGGCGGGAGACCCAGTACTTC
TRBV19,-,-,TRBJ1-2,CASSIPVSYGYTF,TGTGCCAGTAGTATCCCAGTCTCCTATGGCTACACCTTC
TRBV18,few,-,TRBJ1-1,CASSPKGTEAFF,TGTGCCAGCTCACCTAAGGGAACTGAAGCTTTCTTT